This is a list of T cell receptor beta chains from one sample in a study of human T cells and chemical hapten exposure. One entry per CDR3 protein results from TCRdb running MiXCR on the RACE reads. The sample contains fewer than 100,000 distinct CDR3 sequences, roughly 11% of which appear only once. Sequenced material: whole blood, taken in connection with sensitization to the hapten diphenylcyclopropenone (DPC). Receptor source: a woman in her 30s with alopecia areata. Some clones in this sample may be carry-over from other donors' samples. CDR3s include the opening cysteine and the closing phenylalanine or tryptophan. D genes are given only for firm matches. Clone size is not always given. Where it is, it says once, few, many or a class for expanded clones.

TRBV5-1	few	.	TRBJ2-3	CASSLGAGVVDTQYF	TGCGCCAGCAGCTTGGGGGCAGGAGTTGTCGATACGCAGTATTTT
TRBV28	many	.	TRBJ2-6	CASTRPGGISGANVLTF	TGTGCCAGCACGAGGCCCGGCGGGATCTCTGGGGCCAACGTCCTGACTTTC
TRBV7-6	many	TRBD1	TRBJ2-5	CASSQGTGLETQYF	TGTGCCAGCAGCCAAGGGACAGGGCTAGAGACCCAGTACTTC
TRBV27	.	TRBD2	TRBJ2-1	CASSLFAWGTSVINEQFF	TGTGCCAGCAGTTTATTCGCGTGGGGGACTAGTGTAATAAATGAGCAGTTCTTC
TRBV4-3	many	.	TRBJ2-5	CASSQDLSPGLETQYF	TGCGCCAGCAGCCAAGATCTTAGCCCGGGGTTGGAGACCCAGTACTTC
TRBV29-1	many	.	TRBJ2-1	CSVGHGGAYNEQFF	TGCAGCGTTGGCCATGGGGGAGCTTACAATGAGCAGTTCTTC
TRBV7-9	.	.	TRBJ2-6	CASSLRGSNVLTF	TGTGCCAGCAGCTTACGGGGGTCCAACGTCCTGACTTTC
TRBV28	.	TRBD1	TRBJ1-6	CASRPLDRGNSPLHF	TGTGCCAGCAGACCTTTGGACAGGGGAAATTCACCCCTCCATTTT
TRBV24-1	.	.	TRBJ1-1	CATSDRDTEAFF	TGTGCCACCAGTGATAGGGACACTGAAGCTTTCTTT
TRBV12-3/TRBV12-4	.	TRBD2	TRBJ2-3	CASSPPSGGAADTQYF	TGTGCCAGCAGTCCCCCAAGCGGGGGGGCCGCAGATACGCAGTATTTT
TRBV28	many	.	TRBJ1-1	CASSLDGDTEAFF	TGTGCCAGCAGCCTAGACGGGGACACTGAAGCTTTCTTT
TRBV20-1	many	TRBD1	TRBJ1-2	CSVVLRGRIGYTF	TGCAGTGTGGTCTTAAGGGGGCGAATTGGCTACACCTTC
TRBV30	many	.	TRBJ1-1	CAWRGPRRDAYTEAFF	TGTGCCTGGAGGGGCCCCCGCAGGGACGCGTACACTGAAGCTTTCTTT
TRBV29-1	.	.	TRBJ1-5	CSGATGRDQPQHF	TGCAGCGGCGCTACAGGGCGGGATCAGCCCCAGCATTTT
TRBV7-2	many	TRBD2	TRBJ2-2	CASSLESGLTLVAGELFF	TGTGCCAGCAGCTTAGAGTCGGGACTAACGTTGGTGGCCGGGGAGCTGTTTTTT
TRBV28	many	TRBD1	TRBJ2-5	CASSIQGVRETQYF	TGTGCCAGCAGTATACAGGGGGTACGAGAGACCCAGTACTTC
TRBV5-1	.	.	TRBJ2-4	CASSLEPRDIQYF	TGCGCCAGCAGCTTGGAACCTAGGGACATTCAGTACTTC
TRBV5-4	few	TRBD1	TRBJ2-2	CASSSGQGIPGELFF	TGTGCCAGCAGCTCGGGACAGGGGATTCCCGGGGAGCTGTTTTTT
TRBV11-2	many	TRBD2	TRBJ2-1	CASSPGRSGGSYNEQFF	TGTGCCAGCAGCCCTGGACGTAGCGGGGGTTCCTACAATGAGCAGTTCTTC
TRBV7-6	.	TRBD2	TRBJ2-1	CASSASGTRLEEQFF	TGTGCCAGCAGCGCTTCCGGGACTAGGTTGGAGGAGCAGTTCTTC
TRBV28	.	.	TRBJ1-2	CASSLRQTNYGYTF	TGTGCCAGCAGTCTTCGCCAGACTAACTATGGCTACACCTTC
TRBV6-2/TRBV6-3	few	TRBD1	TRBJ2-1	CASSLPGQANNEQFF	TGTGCCAGCAGTCTTCCGGGACAGGCTAACAATGAGCAGTTCTTC
TRBV29-1	many	.	TRBJ2-1	CSVGWGNEQFF	TGCAGCGTTGGTTGGGGAAATGAGCAGTTCTTC
TRBV29-1	many	.	TRBJ2-2	CSVEGGPFGTGELFF	TGCAGCGTTGAAGGGGGACCCTTCGGAACCGGGGAGCTGTTTTTT
TRBV18	many	TRBD1	TRBJ1-1	CASSPPLQGRAFF	TGTGCCAGCTCACCACCGTTACAGGGGAGAGCTTTCTTT
TRBV7-2	.	.	TRBJ2-2	CASSLVGSYTGELFF	TGTGCCAGCAGCTTAGTGGGCAGCTACACCGGGGAGCTGTTTTTT
TRBV28	.	TRBD1	TRBJ1-2	CASRHRGGYGYTF	TGTGCCAGCAGACACAGGGGCGGCTATGGCTACACCTTC
TRBV20-1	many	.	TRBJ2-6	CSAEKASGANVLTF	TGCAGTGCTGAGAAAGCGTCTGGGGCCAACGTCCTGACTTTC
TRBV3-1	many	.	TRBJ1-2	CASSPPLTANYGYTF	TGTGCCAGCAGCCCACCCTTGACAGCTAACTATGGCTACACCTTC
TRBV30	.	.	TRBJ1-4	CAWSVGLTTNEKLFF	TGTGCCTGGAGTGTCGGGCTAACAACTAATGAAAAACTGTTTTTT
TRBV6-6	many	.	TRBJ2-1	CASRSAGSSYNEQFF	TGTGCCAGCAGGTCGGCGGGGAGTTCCTACAATGAGCAGTTCTTC
TRBV5-4	many	.	TRBJ1-2	CASSLGYSSNYGYTF	TGTGCCAGCAGCTTGGGGTACAGCTCTAACTATGGCTACACCTTC
TRBV20-1	few	.	TRBJ2-7	CSARDLPGSYEQYF	TGCAGTGCTAGAGATCTCCCAGGGTCCTACGAGCAGTACTTC
TRBV15	many	.	TRBJ2-3	CATSRDRDPTDTQYF	TGTGCCACCAGCAGAGATCGCGACCCCACAGATACGCAGTATTTT
TRBV5-4	many	TRBD1	TRBJ1-2	CASSFDRGDGYTF	TGTGCCAGCAGCTTTGACAGGGGGGACGGCTACACCTTC
TRBV5-4	.	.	TRBJ1-1	CASSIGTNTEAFF	TGTGCCAGCAGCATCGGGACAAATACTGAAGCTTTCTTT
TRBV10-3	many	TRBD2	TRBJ2-5	CAISVAGPKAETQYF	TGTGCCATCAGTGTAGCGGGGCCAAAAGCAGAGACCCAGTACTTC
TRBV20-1	many	.	TRBJ2-5	CSARYGKQETQYF	TGCAGTGCTAGATACGGGAAACAAGAGACCCAGTACTTC
TRBV7-2	few	.	TRBJ2-3	CASSLSGLTTDTQYF	TGTGCCAGCAGCTTAAGCGGCCTGACTACAGATACGCAGTATTTT
TRBV10-3	few	TRBD1	TRBJ1-2	CAISEQGAYGYTF	TGTGCCATCAGCGAACAGGGGGCCTATGGCTACACCTTC
TRBV19	many	TRBD2	TRBJ2-3	CASRLAGLTDTQYF	TGTGCCAGTCGTCTAGCGGGGCTCACAGATACGCAGTATTTT
TRBV6-4	few	TRBD1	TRBJ2-2	CASSPTGEAGELFF	TGTGCCAGCAGTCCTACAGGGGAAGCCGGGGAGCTGTTTTTT
TRBV7-8	.	TRBD2	TRBJ2-1	CASSLGLAANEQFF	TGTGCCAGCAGCTTGGGACTAGCGGCGAATGAGCAGTTCTTC
TRBV29-1	.	.	TRBJ2-7	CSVGEPGSTYEQCF	TGCAGCGTTGGGGAGCCGGGATCAACCTACGAGCAGTGCTTC
TRBV11-2	many	.	TRBJ2-1	CASSLDQGGYNEQFF	TGTGCCAGCAGCTTAGATCAGGGGGGCTACAATGAGCAGTTCTTC